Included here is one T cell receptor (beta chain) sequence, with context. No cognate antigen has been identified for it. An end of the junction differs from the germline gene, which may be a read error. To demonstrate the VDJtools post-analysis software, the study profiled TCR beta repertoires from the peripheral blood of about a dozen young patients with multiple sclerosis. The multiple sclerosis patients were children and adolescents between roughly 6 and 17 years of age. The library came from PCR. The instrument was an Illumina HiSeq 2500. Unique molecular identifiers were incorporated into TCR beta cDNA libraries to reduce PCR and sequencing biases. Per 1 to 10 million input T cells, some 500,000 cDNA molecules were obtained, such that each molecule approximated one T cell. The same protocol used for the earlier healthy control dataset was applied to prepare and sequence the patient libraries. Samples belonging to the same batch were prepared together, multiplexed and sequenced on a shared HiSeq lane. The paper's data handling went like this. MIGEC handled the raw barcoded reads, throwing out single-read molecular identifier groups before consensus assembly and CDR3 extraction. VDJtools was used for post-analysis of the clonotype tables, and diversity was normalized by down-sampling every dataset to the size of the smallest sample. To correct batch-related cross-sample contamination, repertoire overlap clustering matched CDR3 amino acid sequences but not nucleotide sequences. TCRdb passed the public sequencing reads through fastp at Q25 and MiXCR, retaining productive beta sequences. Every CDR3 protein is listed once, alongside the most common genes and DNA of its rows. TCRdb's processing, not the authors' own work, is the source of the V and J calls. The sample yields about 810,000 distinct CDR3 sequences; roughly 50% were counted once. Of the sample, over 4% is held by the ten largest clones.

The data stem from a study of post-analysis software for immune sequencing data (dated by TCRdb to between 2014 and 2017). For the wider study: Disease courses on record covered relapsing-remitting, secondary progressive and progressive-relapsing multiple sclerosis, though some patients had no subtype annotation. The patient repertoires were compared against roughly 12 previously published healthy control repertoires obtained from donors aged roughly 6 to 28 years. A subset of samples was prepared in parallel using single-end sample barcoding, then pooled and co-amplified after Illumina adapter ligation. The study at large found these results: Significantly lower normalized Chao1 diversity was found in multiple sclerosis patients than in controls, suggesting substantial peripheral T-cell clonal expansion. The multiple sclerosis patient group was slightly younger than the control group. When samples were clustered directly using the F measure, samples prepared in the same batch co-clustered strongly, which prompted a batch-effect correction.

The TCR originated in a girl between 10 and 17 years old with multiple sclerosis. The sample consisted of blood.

DNA sequence: TGTGCCAGCAGTTTAACCCCAGGGAAATTATTGGATGGCTACACCTTC. Translated, this is CASSLTPGKLLDGYTF. The V gene is TRBV7-3 and the J gene is TRBJ1-2, and TRBD1 may be the D gene, going by 5 matching bases. The CDR3 spans 16 residues, from the cysteine through the phenylalanine. CDR3 DNA is the only sequence kept; it has 48 bases, read in frame from the first base. The germline V gene yields SGHTA for CDR1 and FQGTGA for CDR2. Reference TRBV7-3 and TRBJ1-2 genes cover what lies past the CDR3, so the full variable domain is GAGVSQTPSNKVTEKGKYVELRCDPISGHTALYWYRQSLGQGPEFLIYFQGTGAADDSGLPNDRFFAVRPEGSVSTLKIQRTERGDSAVYLCASSLTPGKLLDGYTFGSGTRLTVV.